Listed below are T cell receptor beta chains from one sample, sequenced in a study of type 1 and type 2 diabetes patients. Using its own MiXCR run on the multiplex PCR reads, TCRdb lists one record per CDR3 protein. Of under 300,000 distinct CDR3 sequences listed, more than 45% are singletons. The sequencing input was peripheral blood mononuclear cells (PBMCs). The receptors derive from a man younger than 35 with type 2 diabetes. The CDR3 runs from the conserved cysteine through the conserved F or W. D genes are given only for firm matches. Part of the rows lack a size; the others show once, few, many or a class for expanded clones.

TGTGCCAGCAACGGAAGGAGGCGGGGGGCCGCGGAAGATACGCAGTATTTT | CASNGRRRGAAEDTQYF | TRBJ2-3 | . | TRBD2 | TRBV7-9
TGTGCCAGCAGCCCAGGACGAGGCGGGGGGGTTCGATACGAGCAGTACTTC | CASSPGRGGGVRYEQYF | TRBJ2-7 | . | TRBD2 | TRBV7-2
TGTGCCAGCAGCGACGACAGGGGGGGTCAGCCCCAGCATTTT | CASSDDRGGQPQHF | TRBJ1-5 | once | TRBD1 | TRBV10-3
TGTGCCAGCAGCTTAGGAGGCGCACCCCTCCACTTT | CASSLGGAPLHF | TRBJ1-6 | . | . | TRBV7-9
TGTGCCAGCACGGAGGGGGTGGCGAGCACTGAAGCTTTCTTT | CASTEGVASTEAFF | TRBJ1-1 | . | . | TRBV14
TGCGCCAGCAGCCAAGAGAGGAAGGCAGGGGATCAGCCCCAGCATTTT | CASSQERKAGDQPQHF | TRBJ1-5 | once | . | TRBV7-3
TGCAGTGCTGACACTAGCGGGGGTTACAATGAGCAGTTCTTC | CSADTSGGYNEQFF | TRBJ2-1 | . | TRBD2 | TRBV20-1
TGTGCCAGCAGGACCCGGAATACAGGGGGCACTGAAGCTTTCTTT | CASRTRNTGGTEAFF | TRBJ1-1 | once | TRBD1 | TRBV28
TGTGCCAGTAGTATAGGAGGAAGCCCCATCCAAGAGACCCAGTACTTC | CASSIGGSPIQETQYF | TRBJ2-5 | few | . | TRBV19
TGTGCCAGTATCAACCCCGGCACCTATGGCTACACCTTC | CASINPGTYGYTF | TRBJ1-2 | . | . | TRBV19